These 29 T cell receptor beta chains were all obtained from the same sample, sequenced in a study of blood T cell repertoires in COVID-19 (dated by TCRdb to the early 2020s). The library was obtained by the immunoSEQ multiplex PCR assay. Not all clones reach the TCRdb copy of this immuneACCESS table, which keeps in-frame sequences only. Checked studies attribute under half of the gap to unresolved V genes and leave the rest unexplained. In this sample the table shows around 13,000 clones, nearly 95% of which occur a single time. The ten largest clonotypes hold roughly 30% of the sample. Source material: peripheral blood. The source of these receptors is a woman aged 70-85 years with active COVID-19.

The CDR3 protein is CAWRAGTGTQYF. The CDR3 nucleotides are TGTGCCTGGAGGGCGGGGACGGGGACCCAGTACTTC. The chain couples TRBV30 to TRBJ2-5; a possible D gene is TRBD2 (6 bases). Germline V gives CDR1 GTSNPN, CDR2 SVGIG (reference sequence). This CDR3 contains 12 residues. V was shortened by 3 bases and J by 7 bases, with 12 bases between the two germline ends.

The J gene is TRBJ1-1, the V gene TRBV10-3; D gene unclear. The CDR3 runs 14 residues. Trimming removed 4 bases from V and 2 bases from J, with 11 bases in between. Germline assignment: CDR1 ENHRY and CDR2 SYGVKD. The CDR3 nucleotides are TGTGCCATCAGTGCAGACACAATTAACACTGAAGCTTTCTTT. Translating gives CAISADTINTEAFF.

The chain combines TRBV18 with TRBJ2-2; TRBD2 agrees at 14 bases. The length of the CDR3 is 16 residues. V was clipped by 3 bases and J by 6 bases; unmatched bases: 3. From germline, CDR1 is KGHSH and CDR2 LQKENI. This CDR3 is CASSPGLAGVAGELFF. Here the CDR3 DNA reads TGTGCCAGCTCACCGGGACTAGCGGGAGTGGCCGGGGAGCTGTTTTTT.

On this clone: One junction end disagrees with the germline gene, perhaps due to a read error. The CDR3 nucleotides are TGTGCCAGCAGTTTACCCTGGAGAGTTTATATTTCACCCCTCCACTTT. This sequence encodes CASSLPWRVYISPLHF. The chain uses TRBV27 and TRBJ1-6; no clear D gene. The CDR3 has 16 amino acids. Per germline, CDR1 MNHEY and CDR2 SMNVEV (reference sequence).

The chain couples TRBV4-1 to TRBJ2-7; tentatively, D is TRBD1 (6 bases). The V gene lost 0 bases and the J gene lost 9 bases, with 24 bases spanning the gap. CDR1 and CDR2 from the germline V gene are MGHRA and YSYEKL. CDR3 length: 17 residues. The CDR3 DNA reads TGCGCCAGCAGCCAAGATCCAACAACGGGCTCGTCGACAGGGCAGTACTTC. Its protein product is CASSQDPTTGSSTGQYF.

The chain couples TRBV7-2 to TRBJ2-7; D perhaps matches TRBD2 (6 bases). This CDR3 is built from 15 residues. Trimming stripped 1 base from V and 4 bases from J, with 14 bases between. Germline-derived CDR1 and CDR2 are SGHTA and FQGNSA. The CDR3 sequence is CASSLGPGEGYEQYF. The CDR3 nucleotides read TGTGCCAGCAGCTTAGGGCCGGGAGAGGGGTACGAGCAGTACTTC.

This chain's CDR3 is CASSDVAGGNNEQFF. CDR3 bases: TGTGCCAGCAGTGACGTAGCGGGAGGGAACAATGAGCAGTTCTTC. The chain employs TRBV6-4 and TRBJ2-1; 11 nucleotides agree with TRBD2. The CDR3 length is 15 residues. The V segment lost 2 bases and the J segment 5 bases; nucleotides outside the gene matches: 2. Germline CDR1 and CDR2: MRHNA and SNTAGT.

The CDR3 nucleotides are TGTGCCAGCAGCCCCGATCGGGACAGAACCTACGAGCAGTACTTC. Translating it yields CASSPDRDRTYEQYF. The chain recombines TRBV5-6 with TRBJ2-7; 7 positions agree with TRBD1. Germline V gene data show CDR1 as SGHDT and CDR2 as YYEEEE. Losses at the gene ends were 4 bases for V and 2 bases for J; bases not matched to a gene: 9. There are 15 residues in the CDR3.

The V gene is TRBV28, the J gene TRBJ2-7; TRBD2 matches 7 bases. CDR1 and CDR2 from the germline V gene are MDHEN and SYDVKM. With V trimmed by 4 bases and J by 6 bases, 18 bases remained unmatched. The CDR3 is 17 residues long. The CDR3 loop reads CASSSVETSFGLREQYF. DNA of the CDR3: TGTGCCAGCAGTTCCGTGGAGACTAGCTTCGGACTACGCGAGCAGTACTTC.

The chain employs TRBV4-3 and TRBJ1-5; D perhaps matches TRBD1 (6 bases). The V gene lost 0 bases and the J gene lost 7 bases, with 13 bases spanning the gap. CDR1 is LGHNA, CDR2 YSLEER, per germline. The CDR3 spans 15 residues. Here the CDR3 DNA reads TGCGCCAGCAGCCAAGATAGCAGGGGTAGGCAGCCCCAGCATTTT. Its protein product is CASSQDSRGRQPQHF.

The chain is built from TRBV28 and TRBJ2-1; TRBD1 is a possible D gene (6 bases). V dropped 7 bases and J dropped 7 bases, with 20 bases sitting between them. The CDR3 extends over 15 amino acids. Germline CDR1 is MDHEN and CDR2 is SYDVKM. CDR3 residues: CASTTHGQGKNEQFF. Here the CDR3 DNA reads TGTGCCAGCACTACCCACGGCCAGGGGAAAAATGAGCAGTTCTTC.

This clone was detected once. The rearrangement joins TRBV23-1 to TRBJ1-1; 7 positions agree with TRBD1. TRBV23-1 is an ORF, and what it does is uncertain. V dropped 11 bases and J dropped 0; count of bases not matched to a gene: 9. This CDR3 is 14 amino acids long. This CDR3 is CAQGGEGVNTEAFF. CDR3 nucleotides: TGCGCCCAGGGGGGAGAGGGGGTGAACACTGAAGCTTTCTTT.

This clone appeared once. The rearrangement joins TRBV5-4 to TRBJ1-6; TRBD1 matches at 8 bases. V was pared by 0 bases and J by 8 bases, with 4 bases of the junction left unmatched. The CDR3 sequence is 15 residues long. Germline lookup yields CDR1 SGHNT and CDR2 YYREEE (reference sequence). The CDR3 here is CASSLVGTGDSPLHF. The CDR3 region has the DNA TGTGCCAGCAGCTTGGTGGGGACAGGAGATTCACCCCTCCACTTT.

The J gene is TRBJ2-3, the V gene TRBV4-3; tentatively, D is TRBD1 (5 bases). The V and J ends lost 0 bases and 4 bases respectively, with 11 bases between them. CDR1 LGHNA and CDR2 YSLEER come from the germline V gene. The CDR3 contains 15 residues. The CDR3 DNA is TGCGCCAGCAGCCAAGATCACGTAGGGGCAGATACGCAGTATTTT. It is translated as CASSQDHVGADTQYF.

J is TRBJ2-3 and V is TRBV19; 7 nucleotides line up with TRBD1. Germline CDR1 reads LNHDA; CDR2 reads SQIVND (reference sequence). With 6 bases clipped from V and 2 bases from J, the junction kept 8 bases outside the gene matches. CDR3 length: 15 residues. CDR3 in DNA: TGTGCCAGTAGGACAGGGTATTTATCCACAGATACGCAGTATTTT. It yields the protein CASRTGYLSTDTQYF.

The rearrangement links TRBV5-1 to TRBJ1-2; 7 nucleotides agree with TRBD1. V trimming: 0 bases; J trimming: 8 bases; junction bases outside the gene matches: 7. The CDR3 is 14 amino acids. Germline CDR1 and CDR2: SGHRS and YFSETQ. CDR3: CASSLGQGDWGYTF. In nucleotides, the CDR3 is TGCGCCAGCAGCTTGGGACAGGGAGATTGGGGCTACACCTTC.

J is TRBJ2-3 and V is TRBV18; D perhaps matches TRBD2 (6 bases). The germline V gene has CDR1 KGHSH and CDR2 LQKENI. The CDR3 runs to 14 residues. V lost 4 bases and J 4 bases, leaving 12 bases between the germline ends. CDR3 sequence (DNA): TGTGCCAGCTCACAAACTAGCAGCGCAGATACGCAGTATTTT. Amino acids: CASSQTSSADTQYF.

J is TRBJ2-3 and V is TRBV5-4, with a possible D match to TRBD1 (6 bases). The CDR3 sequence is 16 residues long. Deletions cut 1 base from V and 0 bases from J, with 12 bases between. CDR1 SGHNT and CDR2 YYREEE come from the germline V gene (reference sequence). The CDR3 reads CASSLYRDTSTDTQYF. CDR3 nucleotide sequence: TGTGCCAGCAGCTTGTACCGGGACACCAGCACAGATACGCAGTATTTT.

The table lists this clone with a count of one. This chain links TRBV11-2 with TRBJ1-2; 9 positions match TRBD1. Germline assignment: CDR1 SGHAT and CDR2 FQNNGV. Trimming removed 5 bases from V and 8 bases from J; junction bases left unmatched: 6. The CDR3 runs 13 residues. The CDR3 bases are TGTGCCAGCAGCCAACAGGGGGCGCGGGGCTACACCTTC. Translated, it gives CASSQQGARGYTF.

The chain employs TRBV6-5 and TRBJ2-3, with D unresolved. V lost 4 bases and J lost 0, with 5 bases in between. The V gene's germline CDR1 is MNHEY and CDR2 SVGAGI. The CDR3 has 13 residues. The CDR3 sequence is CASSLLSTDTQYF. CDR3 sequence (DNA): TGTGCCAGCAGTTTATTAAGCACAGATACGCAGTATTTT.

The chain couples TRBV28 to TRBJ2-2; 7 bases fit TRBD1. Germline lookup yields CDR1 MDHEN and CDR2 SYDVKM. The CDR3 is 16 amino acids. Trimming removed 3 bases from V and 4 bases from J; junction bases left unmatched: 8. CDR3 bases: TGTGCCAGCAGTTTGGCACAGGGGTTAGGCACCGGGGAGCTGTTTTTT. This sequence encodes CASSLAQGLGTGELFF. The full variable domain, its missing parts supplied by reference TRBV28 and TRBJ2-2, is DVKVTQSSRYLVKRTGEKVFLECVQDMDHENMFWYRQDPGLGLRLIYFSYDVKMKEKGDIPEGYSVSREKKERFSLILESASTNQTSMYLCASSLAQGLGTGELFFGEGSRLTVL.

The CDR3 sequence: CAWSLVQGGGPLHF. The CDR3 region has the DNA TGTGCCTGGAGCTTAGTACAGGGCGGTGGACCCCTCCACTTT. This rearrangement joins TRBV30 to TRBJ1-6, with D maybe TRBD1 (6 bases). V gave up 3 bases and J gave up 12 bases, with 18 bases separating them. The CDR3 is made up of 14 amino acids. Germline V gene data show CDR1 as GTSNPN and CDR2 as SVGIG (reference sequence).

V gene TRBV19 combines with J gene TRBJ2-1; TRBD2 agrees at 7 bases. The V gene's germline CDR1 is LNHDA and CDR2 SQIVND (reference sequence). V lost 7 bases, J lost 8 bases, and 14 bases stayed unmatched. The CDR3 has 15 residues. This CDR3 reads CASNPGGRVIDEQFF. The DNA of the CDR3 is TGTGCCAGTAATCCCGGCGGGAGAGTAATAGATGAGCAGTTCTTC.

The chain links TRBV5-1 to TRBJ2-7; 8 nucleotides match TRBD2. The V segment lost 8 bases and the J segment 6 bases; nucleotides outside the gene matches: 16. The germline gives CDR1 SGHRS, CDR2 YFSETQ. The CDR3 contains 15 residues. The CDR3 bases are TGCGCCAGTCAGACTAGCGAAGGGGGTTTTGGCGAGCAGTACTTC. Encoded protein: CASQTSEGGFGEQYF.

The J gene is TRBJ2-3, the V gene TRBV7-9; 13 bases fit TRBD2. The CDR3 consists of 15 residues. Trimming took 5 bases from V and 5 from J; bases not matched to a gene: 4. The germline CDR1 and CDR2 sequences are SEHNR and FQNEAQ (reference sequence). The CDR3 bases are TGTGCCAGCAGCCCCACTAGCGGGAGGGTAGATACGCAGTATTTT. Protein: CASSPTSGRVDTQYF.

CDR3 amino acids: CAGGTGSYEQYF. The CDR3, as DNA: TGTGCCGGGGGAACCGGGAGTTACGAGCAGTACTTC. The chain couples TRBV30 to TRBJ2-7, with D tentatively TRBD2 (6 bases). This CDR3 has 12 residues. Deletions cut 8 bases from V and 4 bases from J, with 15 bases between. Germline CDR1 GTSNPN, CDR2 SVGIG (reference sequence).

The chain has TRBV11-2 and TRBJ2-3; perhaps TRBD1 as D (8 bases). Germline V gives CDR1 SGHAT, CDR2 FQNNGV. The ends were cut back, 3 bases at V and 5 bases at J, with 18 bases in the middle. CDR3 length equals 16 residues. CDR3 loop: CASSFRSGGGGDTQYF. The CDR3 bases are TGTGCCAGCAGCTTTAGATCAGGGGGCGGGGGAGATACGCAGTATTTT.

This clone has just one count. This rearrangement joins TRBV5-4 to TRBJ1-3; D gene ambiguous. Germline assignment: CDR1 SGHNT and CDR2 YYREEE (reference sequence). CDR3 size: 17 residues. Trimming left V 4 bases short and J 0 bases short, with 17 bases between. This CDR3 reads CASSPGGGFLSGNTIYF. The DNA for the CDR3 is TGTGCCAGCAGCCCGGGAGGCGGCTTTCTCTCTGGAAACACCATATATTTT.

J is TRBJ2-1 and V is TRBV4-2; 7 bases match TRBD2. Germline-derived CDR1 and CDR2 are LGHNA and YNFKEQ. Trimming cost V 0 bases and J 7 bases; bases outside gene matches: 9. The CDR3 runs to 16 residues. The CDR3 DNA sequence: TGTGCCAGCAGCCAAGATAGCGCGGGAGTGATTAATGAGCAGTTCTTC. Translated: CASSQDSAGVINEQFF.